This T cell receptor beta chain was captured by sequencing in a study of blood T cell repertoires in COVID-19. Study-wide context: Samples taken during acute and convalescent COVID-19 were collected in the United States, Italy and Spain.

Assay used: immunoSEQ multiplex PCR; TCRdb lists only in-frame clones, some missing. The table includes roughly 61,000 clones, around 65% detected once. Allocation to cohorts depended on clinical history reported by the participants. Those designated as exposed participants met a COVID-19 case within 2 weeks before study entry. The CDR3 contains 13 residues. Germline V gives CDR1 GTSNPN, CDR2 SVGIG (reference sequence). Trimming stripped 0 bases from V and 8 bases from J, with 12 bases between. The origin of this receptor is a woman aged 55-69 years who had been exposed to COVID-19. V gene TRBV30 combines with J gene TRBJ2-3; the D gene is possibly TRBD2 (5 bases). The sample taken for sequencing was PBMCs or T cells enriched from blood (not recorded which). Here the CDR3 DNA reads TGTGCCTGGAGTGTCGCGGACGGAGGTACGCAGTATTTT. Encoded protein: CAWSVADGGTQYF.